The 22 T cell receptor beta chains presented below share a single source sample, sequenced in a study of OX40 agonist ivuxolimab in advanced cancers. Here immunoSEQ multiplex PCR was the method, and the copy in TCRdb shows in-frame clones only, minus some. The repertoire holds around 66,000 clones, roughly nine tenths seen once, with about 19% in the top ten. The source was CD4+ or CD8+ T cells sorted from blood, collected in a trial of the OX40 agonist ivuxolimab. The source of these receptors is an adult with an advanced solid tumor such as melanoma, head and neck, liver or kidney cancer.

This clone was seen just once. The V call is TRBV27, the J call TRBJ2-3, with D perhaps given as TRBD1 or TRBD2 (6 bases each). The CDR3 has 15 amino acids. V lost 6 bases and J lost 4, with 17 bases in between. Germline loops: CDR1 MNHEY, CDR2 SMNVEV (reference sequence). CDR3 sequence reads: CASRATEGGADTQYF. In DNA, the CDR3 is TGTGCCAGCAGGGCCACTGAGGGGGGTGCAGATACGCAGTATTTT.

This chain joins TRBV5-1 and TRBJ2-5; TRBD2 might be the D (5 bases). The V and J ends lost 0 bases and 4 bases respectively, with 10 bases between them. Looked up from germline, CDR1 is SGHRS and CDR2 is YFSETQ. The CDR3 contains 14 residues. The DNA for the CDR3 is TGCGCCAGCAGCTTGGGCGGGTTCTTAGAGACCCAGTACTTC. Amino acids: CASSLGGFLETQYF.

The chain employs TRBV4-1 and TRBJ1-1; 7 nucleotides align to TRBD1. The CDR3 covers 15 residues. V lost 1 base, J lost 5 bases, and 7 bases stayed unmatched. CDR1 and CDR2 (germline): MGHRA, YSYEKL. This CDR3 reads CASSQVYRGATEAFF. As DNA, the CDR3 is TGCGCCAGCAGCCAAGTGTACAGGGGCGCGACTGAAGCTTTCTTT.

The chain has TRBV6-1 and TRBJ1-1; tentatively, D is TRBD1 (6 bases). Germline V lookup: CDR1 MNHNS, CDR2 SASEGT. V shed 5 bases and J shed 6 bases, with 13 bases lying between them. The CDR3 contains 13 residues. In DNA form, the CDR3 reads TGTGCCAGCAGTCAACAGGGAAACTCTGAAGCTTTCTTT. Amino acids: CASSQQGNSEAFF.

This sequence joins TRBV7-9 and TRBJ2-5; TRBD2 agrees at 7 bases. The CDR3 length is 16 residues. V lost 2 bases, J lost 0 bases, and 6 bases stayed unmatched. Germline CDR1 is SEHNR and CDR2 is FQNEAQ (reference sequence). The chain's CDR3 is CASSLTLAGDQETQYF. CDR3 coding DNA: TGTGCCAGCAGCTTAACCCTGGCGGGAGACCAAGAGACCCAGTACTTC.

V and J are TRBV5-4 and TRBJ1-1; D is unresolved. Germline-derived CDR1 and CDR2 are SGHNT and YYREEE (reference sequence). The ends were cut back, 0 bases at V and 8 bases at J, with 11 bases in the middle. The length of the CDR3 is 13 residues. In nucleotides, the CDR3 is TGTGCCAGCAGCTTGGGAGGACTTGGGGAAGCTTTCTTT. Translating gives CASSLGGLGEAFF.

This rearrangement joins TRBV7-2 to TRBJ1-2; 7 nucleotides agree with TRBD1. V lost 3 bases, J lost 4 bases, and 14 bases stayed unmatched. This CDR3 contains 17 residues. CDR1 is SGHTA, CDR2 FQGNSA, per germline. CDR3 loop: CASSLYGDRVVLYGYTF. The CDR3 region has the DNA TGTGCCAGCAGCTTGTACGGCGACAGGGTGGTCCTCTATGGCTACACCTTC.

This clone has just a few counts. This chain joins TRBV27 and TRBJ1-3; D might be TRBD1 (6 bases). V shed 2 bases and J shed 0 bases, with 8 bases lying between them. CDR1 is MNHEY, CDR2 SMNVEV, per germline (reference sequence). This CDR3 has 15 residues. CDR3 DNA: TGTGCCAGCAGTTTACAGGGGTTCTCTGGAAACACCATATATTTT. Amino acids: CASSLQGFSGNTIYF.

CDR3 region: CASSELYTGLGDYNEQFF. The CDR3 nucleotides are TGCGCCAGCAGTGAATTATACACAGGGTTAGGCGACTACAATGAGCAGTTCTTC. The chain recombines TRBV10-1 with TRBJ2-1, with a tentative D call TRBD1 (6 bases). The CDR3 totals 18 residues. CDR1 is WNHNN, CDR2 SYGVQD, per germline (reference sequence). Trimming removed 3 bases at V and 3 bases at J, with 21 bases between.

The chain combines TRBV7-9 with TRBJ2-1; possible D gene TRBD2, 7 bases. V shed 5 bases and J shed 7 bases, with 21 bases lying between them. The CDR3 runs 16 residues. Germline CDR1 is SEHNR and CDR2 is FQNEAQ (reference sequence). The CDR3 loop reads CASSVPSGGPGNEQFF. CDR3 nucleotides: TGTGCCAGCAGCGTACCCTCGGGGGGCCCTGGGAATGAGCAGTTCTTC.

The DNA for the CDR3 is TGTGCCATCAGTGAGGGACAGGGAATTAATGAAAAACTGTTTTTT. Its translation is CAISEGQGINEKLFF. The chain has TRBV10-3 and TRBJ1-4; 8 positions match TRBD1. V trimming: 2 bases; J trimming: 4 bases; junction bases outside the gene matches: 3. This CDR3 comprises 15 residues. The germline gives CDR1 ENHRY, CDR2 SYGVKD.

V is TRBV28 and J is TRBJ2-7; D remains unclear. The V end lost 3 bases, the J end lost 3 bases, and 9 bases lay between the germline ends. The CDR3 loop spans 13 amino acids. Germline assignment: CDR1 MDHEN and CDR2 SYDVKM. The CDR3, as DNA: TGTGCCAGCAGTTTCCGGAGTTTCTACGAGCAGTACTTC. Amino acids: CASSFRSFYEQYF. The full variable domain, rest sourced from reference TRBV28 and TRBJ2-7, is DVKVTQSSRYLVKRTGEKVFLECVQDMDHENMFWYRQDPGLGLRLIYFSYDVKMKEKGDIPEGYSVSREKKERFSLILESASTNQTSMYLCASSFRSFYEQYFGPGTRLTVT.

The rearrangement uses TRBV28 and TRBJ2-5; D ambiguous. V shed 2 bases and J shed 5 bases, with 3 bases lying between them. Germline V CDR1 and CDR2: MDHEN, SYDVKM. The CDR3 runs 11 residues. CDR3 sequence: CASSLVETQYF. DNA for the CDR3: TGTGCCAGCAGTTTAGTCGAGACCCAGTACTTC.

The CDR3 DNA reads TGTGCCAGCAGCCAAGACCGGACAGGGGCCTATGGCTACACCTTC. As protein: CASSQDRTGAYGYTF. V usage is TRBV14 and J usage is TRBJ1-2; TRBD1 agrees at 9 bases. V dropped 0 bases and J dropped 4; count of bases not matched to a gene: 3. Germline values: CDR1 SGHDN, CDR2 FVKESK. The CDR3 runs 15 residues.

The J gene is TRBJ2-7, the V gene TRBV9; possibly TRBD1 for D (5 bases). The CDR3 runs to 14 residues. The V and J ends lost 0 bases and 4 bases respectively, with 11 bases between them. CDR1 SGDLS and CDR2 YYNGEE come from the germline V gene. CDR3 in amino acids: CASSVGGRAYEQYF. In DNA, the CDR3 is TGTGCCAGCAGCGTAGGGGGCCGCGCGTACGAGCAGTACTTC.

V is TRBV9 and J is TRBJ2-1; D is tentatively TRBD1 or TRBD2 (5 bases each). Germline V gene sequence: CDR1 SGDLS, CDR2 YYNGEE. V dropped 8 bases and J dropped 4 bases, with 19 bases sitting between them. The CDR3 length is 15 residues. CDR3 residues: CASHPGPSVYNEQFF. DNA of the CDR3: TGTGCCAGTCACCCGGGACCCTCAGTTTACAATGAGCAGTTCTTC.

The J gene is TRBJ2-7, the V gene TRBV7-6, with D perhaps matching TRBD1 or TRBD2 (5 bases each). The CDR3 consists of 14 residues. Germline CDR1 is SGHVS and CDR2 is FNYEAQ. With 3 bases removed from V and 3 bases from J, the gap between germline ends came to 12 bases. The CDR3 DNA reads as TGTGCCAGCAGCTTCGGGACCGGCGGCTACGAGCAGTACTTC. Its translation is CASSFGTGGYEQYF.

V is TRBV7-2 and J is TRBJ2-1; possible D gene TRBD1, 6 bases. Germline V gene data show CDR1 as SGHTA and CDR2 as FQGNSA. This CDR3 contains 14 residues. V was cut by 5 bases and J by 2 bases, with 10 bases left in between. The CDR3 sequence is CASSEEGAYNEQFF. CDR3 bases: TGTGCCAGCAGCGAAGAGGGGGCCTACAATGAGCAGTTCTTC.

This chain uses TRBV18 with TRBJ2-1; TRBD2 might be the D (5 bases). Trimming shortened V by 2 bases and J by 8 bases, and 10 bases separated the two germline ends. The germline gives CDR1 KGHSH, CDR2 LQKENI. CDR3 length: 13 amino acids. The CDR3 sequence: CASSPLAGDEQFF. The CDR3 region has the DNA TGTGCCAGCTCACCATTAGCCGGGGATGAGCAGTTCTTC.

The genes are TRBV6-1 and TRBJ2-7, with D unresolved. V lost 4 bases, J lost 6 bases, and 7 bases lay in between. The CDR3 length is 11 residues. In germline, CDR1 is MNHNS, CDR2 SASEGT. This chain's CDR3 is CASSVNGEQYF. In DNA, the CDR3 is TGTGCCAGCAGTGTTAACGGCGAGCAGTACTTC.

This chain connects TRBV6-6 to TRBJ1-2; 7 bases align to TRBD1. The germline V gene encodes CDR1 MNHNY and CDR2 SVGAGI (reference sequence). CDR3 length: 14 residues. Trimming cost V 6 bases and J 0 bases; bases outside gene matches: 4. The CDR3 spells CASRETGSNYGYTF. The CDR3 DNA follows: TGTGCCAGCAGAGAGACAGGGTCTAACTATGGCTACACCTTC.

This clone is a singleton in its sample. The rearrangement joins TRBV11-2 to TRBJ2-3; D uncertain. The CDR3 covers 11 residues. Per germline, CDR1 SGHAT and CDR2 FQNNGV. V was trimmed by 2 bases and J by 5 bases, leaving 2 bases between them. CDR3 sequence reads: CASSLLDTQYF. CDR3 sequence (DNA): TGTGCCAGCAGCTTATTAGATACGCAGTATTTT. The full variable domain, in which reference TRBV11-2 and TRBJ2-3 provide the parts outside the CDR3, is EAGVAQSPRYKIIEKRQSVAFWCNPISGHATLYWYQQILGQGPKLLIQFQNNGVVDDSQLPKDRFSAERLKGVDSTLKIQPAKLEDSAVYLCASSLLDTQYFGPGTRLTVL.